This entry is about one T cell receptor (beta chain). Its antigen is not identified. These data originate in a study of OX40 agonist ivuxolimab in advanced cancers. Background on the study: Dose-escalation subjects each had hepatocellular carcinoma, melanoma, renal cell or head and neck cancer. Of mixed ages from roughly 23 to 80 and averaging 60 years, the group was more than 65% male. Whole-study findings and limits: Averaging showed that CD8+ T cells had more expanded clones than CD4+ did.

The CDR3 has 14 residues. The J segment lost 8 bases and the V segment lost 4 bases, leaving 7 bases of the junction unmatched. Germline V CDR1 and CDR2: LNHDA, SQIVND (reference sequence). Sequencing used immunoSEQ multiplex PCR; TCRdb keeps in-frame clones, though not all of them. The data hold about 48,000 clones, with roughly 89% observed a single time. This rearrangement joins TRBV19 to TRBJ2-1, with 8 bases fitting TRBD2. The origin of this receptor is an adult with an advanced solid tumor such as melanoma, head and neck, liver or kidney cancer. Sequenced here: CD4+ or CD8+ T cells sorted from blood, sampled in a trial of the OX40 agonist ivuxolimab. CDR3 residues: CASSKGTSVDEQFF. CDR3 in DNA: TGTGCCAGTAGTAAGGGGACTAGTGTCGATGAGCAGTTCTTC.